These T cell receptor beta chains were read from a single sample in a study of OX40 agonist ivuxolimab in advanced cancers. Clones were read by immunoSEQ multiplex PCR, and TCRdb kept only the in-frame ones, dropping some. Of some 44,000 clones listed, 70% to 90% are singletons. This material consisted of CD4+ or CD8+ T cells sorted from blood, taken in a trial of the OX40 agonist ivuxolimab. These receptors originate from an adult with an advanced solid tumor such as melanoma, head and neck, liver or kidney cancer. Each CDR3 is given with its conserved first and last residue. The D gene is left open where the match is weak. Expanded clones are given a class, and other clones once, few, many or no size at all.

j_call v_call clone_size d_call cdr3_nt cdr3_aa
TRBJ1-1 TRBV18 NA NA TGTGCCAGCTCACGGCAGCCGTCGAACACTGAAGCTTTCTTT CASSRQPSNTEAFF
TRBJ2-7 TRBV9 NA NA TGTGCCAGCAGCGTAGAGGACAGCGGCTCCGAGCAGTACTTC CASSVEDSGSEQYF
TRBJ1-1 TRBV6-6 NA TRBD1 TGTGCCAGCAGTACAACAGAGGGGGCCTTTTCGGAAGCTTTCTTT CASSTTEGAFSEAFF
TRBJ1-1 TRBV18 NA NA TGTGCCAGCTCCCTCCCGGGCCAGGGGAACACTGAAGCTTTCTTT CASSLPGQGNTEAFF
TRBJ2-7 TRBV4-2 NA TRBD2 TGTGCCAGCAGCCACAACCTAGCGGGCGGATCCTACGAGCAGTACTTC CASSHNLAGGSYEQYF
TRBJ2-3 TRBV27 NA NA TGTGCCAGCAGGAGGCTAGCAACAGATACGCAGTATTTT CASRRLATDTQYF
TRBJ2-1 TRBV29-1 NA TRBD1 TGCAGCGTCCGAAGGGGGACAGGGCTCTACAATGAGCAGTTCTTC CSVRRGTGLYNEQFF
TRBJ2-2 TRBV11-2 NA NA TGTGCCAGCAGCTTGGCCGGGGACACCGGGGAGCTGTTTTTT CASSLAGDTGELFF
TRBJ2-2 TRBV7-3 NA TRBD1 TGTGCCAGCAGCCCCGGGACAGGGAACACCGGGGAGCTGTTTTTT CASSPGTGNTGELFF
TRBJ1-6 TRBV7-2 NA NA TGTGCCAGCAGCTTAGAGGGGATCCAGGATTCACCCCTCCACTTT CASSLEGIQDSPLHF
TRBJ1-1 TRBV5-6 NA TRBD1 TGTGCCAGCAGCTGGGACAGAACTTTGAACACTGAAGCTTTCTTT CASSWDRTLNTEAFF
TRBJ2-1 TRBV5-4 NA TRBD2 TGTGCCAGCCTGAGCGGGGGCACCTACAATGAGCAGTTCTTC CASLSGGTYNEQFF
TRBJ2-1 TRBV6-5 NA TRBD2 TGTGCCAGCAGTTTCCTGGGGAGGGACGCCTACAATGAGCAGTTCTTC CASSFLGRDAYNEQFF
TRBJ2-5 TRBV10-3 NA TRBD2 TGTGCCATCAGTGAGCCTCGACTAGCGGAACTTGGAGAGACCCAGTACTTC CAISEPRLAELGETQYF
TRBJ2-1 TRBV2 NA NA TGTGCCAGCAGGGCTGGGTCTCTCTACAATGAGCAGTTCTTC CASRAGSLYNEQFF
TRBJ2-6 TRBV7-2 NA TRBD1 TGTGCCAGCAGCGCGACAGGGCTATTGGGGGCCAACGTCCTGACTTTC CASSATGLLGANVLTF
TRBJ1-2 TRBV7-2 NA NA TGTGCCACTCGTCAGAGGCAGGGGCTGGGTGGCTACACCTTC CATRQRQGLGGYTF
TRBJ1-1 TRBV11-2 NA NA TGTGCCAGCAGCTCAGGGTATCGAGTCACTGAAGCTTTCTTT CASSSGYRVTEAFF
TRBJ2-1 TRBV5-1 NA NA TGCGCCAGCAGCTTGTATACAGGTCGGGATGAGCAGTTCTTC CASSLYTGRDEQFF
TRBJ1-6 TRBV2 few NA TGTGCCAGCAGCGAAGCCTTAGATTCACCCCTCCACTTT CASSEALDSPLHF
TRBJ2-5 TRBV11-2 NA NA TGTGCCAGCAGCTTAGTGGGGGCTAACGGGGAGACCCAGTACTTC CASSLVGANGETQYF
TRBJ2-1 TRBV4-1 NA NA TGCGCCAGCAGCCAAGATAGGCGAGGACTTAGCTCCTACAATGAGCAGTTCTTC CASSQDRRGLSSYNEQFF
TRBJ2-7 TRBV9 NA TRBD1 TGTGCCAGCAGCGTAGGACAGGGGGGAACCTACGAGCAGTACTTC CASSVGQGGTYEQYF
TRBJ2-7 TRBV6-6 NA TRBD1 TGTGCCAGCAGTTACCAGGACAGGGACAACGAGCAGTACTTC CASSYQDRDNEQYF
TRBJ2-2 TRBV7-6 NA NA TGTGCCAGCAGCTTACAGGAAAACACCGGGGAGCTGTTTTTT CASSLQENTGELFF
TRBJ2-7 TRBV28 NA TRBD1 TGTGCCAGCAGTTCACCGGGACAGGGAAGGGGCGAGCAGTACTTC CASSSPGQGRGEQYF
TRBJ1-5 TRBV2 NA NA TGTGCCAGCAGTGGGGTAAGGCTTCAGCCCCAGCATTTT CASSGVRLQPQHF
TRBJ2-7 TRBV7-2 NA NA TGTGCCAGCAGCTTAGAAGGGGGGGCGCAGGGGCACGGGCAGTACTTC CASSLEGGAQGHGQYF
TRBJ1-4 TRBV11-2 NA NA TGTGCCAGCAGCATAGGGACTGATCCTTTTAATGAAAAACTGTTTTTT CASSIGTDPFNEKLFF